This T cell receptor (beta chain) was found in a study of beta chain features in type 1 diabetes (dated by TCRdb to 2017 to 2018). Regarding the research as a whole: Mean age, gender distribution, total cell number and subset yield did not differ between patients and healthy donors. Whereas all 30 or so donors provided naive and central memory subsets, regulatory and stem cell-like memory subsets were isolated from just 8 patients and about eight healthy donors. The study compared the TCRB repertoires of sorted circulating CD4+ T cell subsets in recently diagnosed type 1 diabetes patients with those in matched healthy donors. A total of about 110 million sorted cells were examined across all samples, and the number of cells per subset was strongly correlated with RNA yield. General study outcomes and caveats: Naive, central memory and regulatory TCRB repertoires appeared to be more similar among patients than among healthy donors. Fewer insertions and more nucleotide deletions at VDJ recombination sites were observed in patients with type 1 diabetes, implying thymic rearrangement abnormalities. A moderate but significant shortening of TCRB CDR3 length was observed in type 1 diabetes patients in all four CD4+ subsets. Shorter templates might have been favored by PCR, but patient and control samples were amplified and corrected together, so both groups would have been affected equally by any skew. Because the HLA sub-analyses included only small numbers of individuals, any influence of HLA type on TCRB rearrangement was left unresolved. Because cDNA was sequenced instead of genomic DNA, highly expressing activated cells could be over-represented, though the groups showed no difference in activation or CD3 levels.

Each donor gave one peripheral blood draw, roughly 110 mL on average, collected into heparinised tubes. A BD FACSAria II and a panel including CD45RO, CCR7, CD25, CD127, CD95 and CD27 were used to sort naive, central memory, regulatory and stem cell-like memory CD4+ T cells. A purity above 98% was achieved for all sorted populations. PBMCs were isolated right away by Lymphoprep density gradient centrifugation and were stained directly, without culture. So that batch effects would be minimized, each experiment stained and sorted samples in pairs, pairing one healthy donor with one patient. The entire isolated RNA was reverse transcribed using the High Capacity cDNA Reverse Transcription Kit, and thus expressed TCRB transcripts were sequenced. Deep immunoSEQ sequencing was applied to naive, central memory and regulatory T cell samples, giving an average of around 3.4 million total reads per sample. Sorted cells were lysed in RLT buffer, and RNA was extracted using DNase-treated RNeasy Micro or Mini kits according to cell number. To prevent cross-contamination, each cell subset was processed individually, whereas patient and healthy donor samples were processed jointly. TCRB sequences were amplified from cDNA with the immunoSEQ multiplex PCR, producing 87-bp fragments spanning the CDR3 region. The amplicons were sequenced using the Illumina HiSeq platform. Per the source publication's procedure: PCR bias was computationally corrected using synthetic template baselines, reads within Hamming distance 2 were collapsed, and singletons that could not be merged were discarded. By aligning reads against IMGT, V, D and J genes, CDR3 length, and insertions or deletions at six rearrangement sites were assigned. Within each subset, clonotype counts were normalized to sorted cell number, after which true diversity and Gini coefficients were computed with the tcR R package. The overlap coefficient, calculated on TCRB nucleotide sequences, was used to quantify repertoire sharing. As a proxy for the pre-selection repertoire, out-of-frame TCRB sequences from naive cells were analyzed. TCRdb stores this immuneACCESS table with in-frame sequences only. Part of the clones is absent; in the studies checked, under half of the shortfall reflects unresolved V genes, and no reason is known for the rest. V and J calls and clone size come straight from that table; D and trimming were deduced from the DNA. The sample includes 900,000 or so clones, with 17% observed a single time. 0.023% of the sample is in the top ten clones.

As for this clone: Its antigen is currently not known. No quality values exist for individual bases; no much larger clone is one base distant.

Taken from the germline V gene, the CDR1 and CDR2 loops are MRHNA and SNTAGT. Including cysteine and phenylalanine, the CDR3 has 15 amino acids. Solely the CDR3 DNA is kept, with 45 bases framed from the first base. The trim is 7 bases for V and 6 bases for J, with a gap of 19 bases between the germline ends. The receptor's source is a woman aged 18-30 years in good health. The sequenced material came from naive CD4+ T cells from blood. The cell subset or site label for this specimen denotes: true naive CD4+ T cells. The sequence links TRBV6-4 to TRBJ2-1; TRBD2 is possibly the D segment (6 matching bases). CDR3 reads: CASTPTPGGANEQFF. The DNA is as follows: TGTGCCAGCACCCCGACTCCAGGAGGGGCCAATGAGCAGTTCTTC.